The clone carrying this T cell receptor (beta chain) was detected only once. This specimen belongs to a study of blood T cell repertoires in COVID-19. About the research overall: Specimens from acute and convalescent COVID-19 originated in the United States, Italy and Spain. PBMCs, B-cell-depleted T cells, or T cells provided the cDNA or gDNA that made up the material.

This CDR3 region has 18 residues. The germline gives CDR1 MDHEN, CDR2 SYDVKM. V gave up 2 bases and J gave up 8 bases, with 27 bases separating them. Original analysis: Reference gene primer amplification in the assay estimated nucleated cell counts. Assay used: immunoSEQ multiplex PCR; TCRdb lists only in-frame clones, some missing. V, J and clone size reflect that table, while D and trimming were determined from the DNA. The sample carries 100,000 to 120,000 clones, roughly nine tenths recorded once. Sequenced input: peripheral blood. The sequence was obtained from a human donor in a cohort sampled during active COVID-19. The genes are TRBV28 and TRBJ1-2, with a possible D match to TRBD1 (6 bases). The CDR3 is CASSLKVWQGSEVDGYTF. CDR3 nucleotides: TGTGCCAGCAGTTTAAAGGTCTGGCAGGGGTCCGAGGTCGACGGCTACACCTTC.